The 15 T cell receptor beta chains in this list originate from one sample, sequenced in a study of T cell responses to AZD1222 COVID-19 vaccine. The assay was immunoSEQ multiplex PCR, and TCRdb's table has in-frame clones only and misses some. Of over 110,000 clones listed, approximately 94% are singletons. Specimen: peripheral blood, collected on day 0 of AZD1222 vaccination. The source of these receptors is an adult in good health.

The chain carries TRBV28 and TRBJ1-2; D is perhaps TRBD1 (6 bases). Per the germline V gene, CDR1 is MDHEN and CDR2 is SYDVKM. The CDR3 runs to 14 residues. CDR3 in DNA: TGTGCAGCCCTTAAGGGGGGAACTAACTATGGCTACACCTTC. Translated, it gives CAALKGGTNYGYTF.

The rearrangement joins TRBV4-1 to TRBJ1-1; D possibly corresponds to TRBD1 (6 bases). This CDR3 has 13 amino acids. In germline, CDR1 is MGHRA, CDR2 YSYEKL. The germline V and J ends were trimmed by 1 base and 10 bases, with 13 bases remaining between them. The CDR3 bases are TGCGCCAGCAGCCAAGTTACTCAGGGGACAGCTTTCTTT. As protein: CASSQVTQGTAFF.

The rearrangement joins TRBV7-2 to TRBJ1-5; TRBD1 might be the D (6 bases). The V end lost 7 bases, the J end lost 5 bases, and 15 bases lay between the germline ends. CDR1 is SGHTA and CDR2 is FQGNSA in the germline V gene. There are 14 residues in the CDR3. CDR3 region: CASTQMGADQPQHF. The CDR3, as DNA: TGTGCCAGCACGCAGATGGGGGCTGATCAGCCCCAGCATTTT. The full variable domain, with the rest looked up from reference TRBV7-2 and TRBJ1-5, is GAGVSQSPSNKVTEKGKDVELRCDPISGHTALYWYRQSLGQGLEFLIYFQGNSAPDKSGLPSDRFSAERTGGSVSTLTIQRTQQEDSAVYLCASTQMGADQPQHFGDGTRLSIL.

This rearrangement joins TRBV6-5 to TRBJ2-1, with 10 bases aligning to TRBD2. V shed 7 bases, J shed 7 bases, and the junction held 7 bases outside the gene matches. Germline values: CDR1 MNHEY, CDR2 SVGAGI. CDR3 length: 14 amino acids. The DNA of the CDR3 is TGTGCCAGCACTTCTAGCGGGGGAGGAAATGAGCAGTTCTTC. As protein: CASTSSGGGNEQFF.

This chain uses TRBV7-2 with TRBJ2-7; possible D gene TRBD1, 6 bases. CDR1 is SGHTA, CDR2 FQGNSA, per germline. V was shortened by 5 bases and J by 2 bases, with 13 bases between the two germline ends. The CDR3 consists of 14 residues. The CDR3 is CASSPRQEAYEQYF. CDR3 nucleotides: TGTGCCAGCAGCCCGCGACAGGAGGCCTACGAGCAGTACTTC. The full variable domain, completed using reference TRBV7-2 and TRBJ2-7, is GAGVSQSPSNKVTEKGKDVELRCDPISGHTALYWYRQSLGQGLEFLIYFQGNSAPDKSGLPSDRFSAERTGGSVSTLTIQRTQQEDSAVYLCASSPRQEAYEQYFGPGTRLTVT.

This rearrangement joins TRBV11-2 to TRBJ2-7, with D tentatively TRBD1 or TRBD2 (5 bases each). The CDR3 sequence is 14 residues long. Germline loops: CDR1 SGHAT, CDR2 FQNNGV. V shed 4 bases and J shed 2 bases, with 12 bases lying between them. In DNA form, the CDR3 reads TGTGCCAGCAGCTCGGGGCCGGAAACCTACGAGCAGTACTTC. It specifies CASSSGPETYEQYF.

The rearrangement uses TRBV5-6 and TRBJ2-5; 7 bases map to TRBD1. V shed 4 bases, J shed 4 bases, and the junction held 4 bases outside the gene matches. Per germline, CDR1 SGHDT and CDR2 YYEEEE. This CDR3 contains 13 residues. This CDR3 reads CASSDRVRETQYF. CDR3 nucleotide sequence: TGTGCCAGCAGCGACAGGGTTAGAGAGACCCAGTACTTC.

The V gene is TRBV21-1, the J gene TRBJ2-7; whether TRBD2, the table's D call, matches the DNA was not checked. TRBV21-1 is shown as a pseudogene. This CDR3 is 14 amino acids long. In DNA, the CDR3 is TGTGCCAGCAGCTCCCGGACGGGATTCTACGAGCAGTACTTC. It yields the protein CASSSRTGFYEQYF.

The chain joins TRBV15 to TRBJ2-1, with a tentative D call TRBD1 (5 bases). The germline gives CDR1 LNHNV, CDR2 YYDKDF (reference sequence). CDR3 length: 13 residues. Trimming left V 0 bases short and J 10 bases short, with 10 bases between. The CDR3 nucleotides read TGTGCCACCAGCAGAGAAGACAGACAGGAGCAGTTCTTC. Its translation: CATSREDRQEQFF.

The rearrangement uses TRBV15 and TRBJ2-1; no firm D call. V lost 1 base to trimming and J lost 2 bases, with 0 bases between them. The germline gives CDR1 LNHNV, CDR2 YYDKDF (reference sequence). This CDR3 region has 12 residues. The CDR3 DNA reads as TGTGCCACCAGCAGAGCCTACAATGAGCAGTTCTTC. Translation gives CATSRAYNEQFF.

The chain employs TRBV29-1 and TRBJ2-7; D remains unclear. Germline V lookup: CDR1 SQVTM, CDR2 ANQGSEA. The CDR3 has 13 amino acids. The CDR3 coding sequence is TGCAGGTGGGCCGGCACCGCTGACTACGAGCAGTACTTC. Amino acids: CRWAGTADYEQYF.

The chain uses TRBV24-1 and TRBJ1-5; tentative D call: TRBD1 (6 bases). This CDR3 spans 16 amino acids. Trimming pared 9 bases from V and 4 bases from J, leaving 21 bases between. Per the germline V gene, CDR1 is KGHDR and CDR2 is SFDVKD. The CDR3 DNA reads TGTGCCACCGACGTTCACAGGGATAGGAGAAATCAGCCCCAGCATTTT. Translation: CATDVHRDRRNQPQHF.

A few counts support this clone. This sequence joins TRBV6-1 and TRBJ1-2; 8 positions agree with TRBD1. This CDR3 spans 16 amino acids. Germline lookup yields CDR1 MNHNS and CDR2 SASEGT. V shed 0 bases and J 7 bases; nucleotides not matched to a gene: 10. CDR3 amino acids: CASSEAPRQGRIGYTF. CDR3 nucleotides: TGTGCCAGCAGTGAAGCGCCAAGACAGGGGAGGATTGGCTACACCTTC.

The rearrangement uses TRBV25-1 and TRBJ1-2; possible D gene TRBD1, 5 bases. The CDR3 loop spans 13 amino acids. The V and J ends lost 1 base and 4 bases respectively, with 7 bases between them. Per germline, CDR1 MGHDK and CDR2 SYGVNS. The CDR3 DNA reads as TGTGCCAGCAGTGAATGGGGGGGCTATGGCTACACCTTC. Its protein is CASSEWGGYGYTF.

V and J are TRBV3-1 (or the pseudogene TRBV3-2) and TRBJ2-2; 9 bases line up with TRBD2. This CDR3 spans 18 amino acids. CDR1 is LGHDT, CDR2 YNNKEL, per germline (reference sequence). J gave up 4 bases and V 0 bases, and 9 bases lay outside the gene matches. The CDR3 loop is CASSQDRGGGAGTGELFF. CDR3 in DNA: TGTGCCAGCAGCCAAGATCGTGGCGGGGGGGCCGGCACCGGGGAGCTGTTTTTT.